This T cell receptor (beta chain) was recovered during a study of CD8 T cells in Susac syndrome. TCR beta from blood CD8+ and CD4+ T cells was sequenced. With random hexamers, reverse transcription was performed on roughly 0.45 to 1 ug of RNA. A single record per CDR3 protein comes from TCRdb applying MiXCR to the immunoSEQ multiplex PCR reads. The data hold more than 150,000 distinct CDR3 sequences, with approximately 96% observed a single time. J was trimmed by 3 bases and V by 4 bases; bases with no gene match: 4. The CDR3 covers 14 residues. The rearrangement links TRBV12-3 or TRBV12-4 to TRBJ1-2; TRBD1 agrees at 8 bases. The sequenced material came from CD4+ T cells from PBMCs. The source of this sequence is a human donor in good health. This CDR3 reads CASSSDRAYYGYTF. The CDR3 bases are TGTGCCAGCAGTTCGGACAGGGCCTACTATGGCTACACCTTC.